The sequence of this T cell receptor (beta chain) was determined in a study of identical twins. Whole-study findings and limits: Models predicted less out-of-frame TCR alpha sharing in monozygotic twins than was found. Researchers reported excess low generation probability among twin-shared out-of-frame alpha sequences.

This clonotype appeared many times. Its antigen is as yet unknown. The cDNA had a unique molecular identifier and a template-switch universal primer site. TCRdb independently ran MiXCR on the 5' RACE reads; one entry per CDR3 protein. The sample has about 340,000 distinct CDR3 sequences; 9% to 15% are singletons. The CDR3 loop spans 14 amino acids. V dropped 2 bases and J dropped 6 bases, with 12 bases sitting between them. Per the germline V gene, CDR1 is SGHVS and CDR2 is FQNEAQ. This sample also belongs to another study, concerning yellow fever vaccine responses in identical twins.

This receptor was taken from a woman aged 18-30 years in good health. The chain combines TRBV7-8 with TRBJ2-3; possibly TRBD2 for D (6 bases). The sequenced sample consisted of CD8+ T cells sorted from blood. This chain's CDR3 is CASSLSGLRDTQYF. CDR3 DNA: TGTGCCAGCAGCTTAAGCGGGTTGCGGGATACGCAGTATTTT.